One sample yielded the 15 T cell receptor beta chains listed below, sequenced in a study of breast tumors, draining lymph nodes, adjacent tissues. Samples came from axillary lymph nodes draining the breast cancer. TCRdb recomputed calls from the multiplex PCR reads with MiXCR, one row per CDR3 protein. The sample holds 100,000 to 150,000 distinct CDR3 sequences, just under 20% seen once. Sample: axillary lymph node tissue. Source of these receptors: a female donor with breast cancer. Some clones in this sample may be carry-over from other donors' samples.

As for this clonotype: One base away lies a much larger clone, so this may be a sequencing read error. The rearrangement uses TRBV27 and TRBJ2-7; tentative D call: TRBD1 (6 bases). The CDR3 covers 15 residues. CDR1 is MNHEY, CDR2 SMNVEV, per germline (reference sequence). In nucleotides, the CDR3 is TGTGCCAACAGTTTATCGTCCGGGACACCCTACGAGCAGTACTTC. Translated: CANSLSSGTPYEQYF.

This clonotype was seen a handful of times. The chain recombines TRBV20-1 with TRBJ2-4; weak D call: TRBD2 (6 bases). The germline CDR1 and CDR2 sequences are DFQATT and SNEGSKA (reference sequence). V was pared by 5 bases and J by 6 bases, with 8 bases between. This CDR3 has 11 amino acids. In DNA form, the CDR3 reads TGCAGTGCTCGGGACTTAAACATTCAGTACTTC. Translation gives CSARDLNIQYF.

This clonotype has ten or more counts. CDR3: CASSYQGGSPYEQYF. CDR3 coding DNA: TGTGCCAGCAGTTACCAAGGGGGGTCCCCCTACGAGCAGTACTTC. The rearrangement joins TRBV6-6 to TRBJ2-7; tentatively, D is TRBD1 or TRBD2 (6 bases each). Trimming removed 2 bases at V and 2 bases at J, with 13 bases between. This CDR3 spans 15 amino acids. The V gene's germline CDR1 is MNHNY and CDR2 SVGAGI (reference sequence).

A note on this clonotype: This may stem from a read error, because a much larger clone lies one nucleotide away. V is TRBV7-3 and J is TRBJ2-2, with D maybe TRBD2 (6 bases). The germline gives CDR1 SGHTA, CDR2 FQGTGA. With 8 bases removed from V and 0 bases from J, the gap between germline ends came to 22 bases. This CDR3 is 18 amino acids long. The CDR3 sequence: CASGTLPPSVANTGELFF. In nucleotides, the CDR3 is TGTGCCAGCGGCACCCTTCCACCTAGCGTCGCGAACACCGGGGAGCTGTTTTTT.

This clonotype has a count of ten or more. The genes are TRBV6-5 and TRBJ2-1; 12 bases agree with TRBD2. CDR3 length: 15 residues. CDR1 and CDR2 (germline): MNHEY, SVGAGI. Trimming took 6 bases from V and 15 from J; bases not matched to a gene: 15. DNA of the CDR3: TGTGCCAGCAGCCCTGGGACTAGCGGGCCCAGTGGTGGGTTCTTC. Translation: CASSPGTSGPSGGFF.

In the case of this clonotype: Here the CDR3 omits its conserved ending phenylalanine or tryptophan, so a read error is the likely source. The chain employs TRBV9 and TRBJ2-5; either TRBD1 or TRBD2 may supply D (5 bases each). Trimming cost V 3 bases and J 2 bases, with 14 bases left between them. Germline V gene sequence: CDR1 SGDLS, CDR2 YYNGEE. The CDR3 has 15 residues. CDR3 in amino acids: CASSGQGAMQETQYL. The CDR3 DNA follows: TGTGCCAGCAGCGGGCAGGGAGCGATGCAAGAGACCCAGTACCTC.

On this clonotype: A much larger clone lies one base from this, so it may be a read error. As the CDR3 is not closed by the conserved phenylalanine or tryptophan, this likely results from a read error. The chain carries TRBV20-1 and TRBJ2-5; 8 nucleotides align to TRBD1. This CDR3 contains 15 residues. Unmatched junction bases numbered 4, after V lost 0 bases and J lost 1 base. The germline gives CDR1 DFQATT, CDR2 SNEGSKA (reference sequence). CDR3 sequence (DNA): TGCAGTGCTAGAGATTCGACAGGGGTCCAAGAGACCCAGTACCTC. Protein: CSARDSTGVQETQYL.

Many counts were recorded for this clonotype. This chain uses TRBV5-1 with TRBJ2-7; TRBD1 agrees at 7 bases. The CDR3 has 15 amino acids. Trimming took 4 bases from V and 3 from J; bases not matched to a gene: 10. The germline V gene has CDR1 SGHRS and CDR2 YFSETQ. DNA for the CDR3: TGCGCCAGCAGCCCTTCCCCGGGACAGCTCTACGAGCAGTACTTC. This gives the protein CASSPSPGQLYEQYF.

The chain carries TRBV6-1 and TRBJ2-2; 11 bases fit TRBD1. The CDR3 loop spans 14 amino acids. The V and J ends lost 7 bases and 5 bases, in that order; junction bases with no gene match: 3. The germline CDR1 and CDR2 sequences are MNHNS and SASEGT. DNA for the CDR3: TGTGCCAGCACCGGGACAGGGGGAACCGGGGAGCTGTTTTTT. Amino acids: CASTGTGGTGELFF.

In its sample, this clonotype was seen many times. The J gene is TRBJ2-3, the V gene TRBV20-1; TRBD1 matches 7 bases. The CDR3 loop spans 15 amino acids. Germline CDR1 is DFQATT and CDR2 is SNEGSKA (reference sequence). Trimming at V came to 6 bases and at J to 2 bases, leaving 11 bases not matched to a gene. DNA of the CDR3: TGCAGTGCCAACGCCGGGACAGCTTCCACAGATACGCAGTATTTT. Protein sequence: CSANAGTASTDTQYF.

The rearrangement links TRBV19 to TRBJ2-5; 11 bases align to TRBD1. CDR1 and CDR2 (germline): LNHDA, SQIVND (reference sequence). Trimming cost V 3 bases and J 4 bases; bases outside gene matches: 10. This CDR3 is built from 17 residues. The CDR3, as DNA: TGTGCCAGTAGTATCCGGGGACAGGGGGGTATGGGAGAGACCCAGTACTTC. Protein sequence: CASSIRGQGGMGETQYF.

This clonotype has ten or more counts. The rearrangement uses TRBV20-1 and TRBJ2-2; the match to TRBD1 covers 8 bases. The germline V gene has CDR1 DFQATT and CDR2 SNEGSKA (reference sequence). The CDR3 contains 14 residues. V shed 3 bases and J 3 bases; nucleotides not matched to a gene: 3. Here the CDR3 reads CSASIQGDTGELFF. CDR3 DNA: TGCAGTGCTAGTATACAGGGGGACACCGGGGAGCTGTTTTTT.

This clonotype was found once. This may stem from a read error, because a much larger clone lies one nucleotide away. The chain joins TRBV5-1 to TRBJ2-2, with D possibly matching TRBD2 (5 bases). This CDR3 contains 11 residues. Germline V gene sequence: CDR1 SGHRS, CDR2 YFSETQ. This chain's CDR3 is CASSGTGKLFF. In nucleotides, the CDR3 is TGCGCCAGCAGCGGAACCGGGAAGCTGTTTTTT.

J is TRBJ2-1 and V is TRBV14, with D possibly matching TRBD1 (5 bases). The CDR3 sequence is 13 residues long. The germline V and J ends were trimmed by 1 base and 8 bases, with 9 bases remaining between them. Per germline, CDR1 SGHDN and CDR2 FVKESK. The CDR3 DNA reads TGTGCCAGCAGCCAAGGAAGGGGATATGAGCAGTTCTTC. Translation: CASSQGRGYEQFF.

On this clonotype: Given a much more abundant clone one base away, this may be a read error. This CDR3 reads CASGGYAGGRNEQFF. As DNA, the CDR3 is TGTGCCAGCGGTGGATATGCGGGGGGGCGGAATGAGCAGTTCTTC. The chain couples TRBV6-1 to TRBJ2-1; the match to TRBD2 covers 9 bases. The CDR3 covers 15 residues. Trimming at V came to 8 bases and at J to 7 bases, leaving 12 bases not matched to a gene. Germline CDR1 MNHNS, CDR2 SASEGT.